This entry is about one T cell receptor (beta chain). The source of the sample is a study of shared T cell receptors in the human thymus. Germline V gene lookup returns CDR1 SGHDT and CDR2 YYEEEE. The CDR3 consists of 17 residues. The germline V and J ends were trimmed by 1 base and 3 bases, with 16 bases remaining between them. TCRdb's copy holds only in-frame clones and misses some; the assay was immunoSEQ multiplex PCR. This table holds hundreds of thousands of clones, 87% found once. This same sample was also part of a study on human thymus T cells.

Material for sequencing was thymocytes. The chain recombines TRBV5-6 with TRBJ2-2, with D maybe TRBD1 (5 bases). This clonotype was sampled from a boy younger than two with a congenital heart defect. The CDR3 protein is CASSLPSETDYTGELFF. The CDR3 DNA follows: TGTGCCAGCAGCTTGCCTTCCGAGACAGACTACACCGGGGAGCTGTTTTTT.